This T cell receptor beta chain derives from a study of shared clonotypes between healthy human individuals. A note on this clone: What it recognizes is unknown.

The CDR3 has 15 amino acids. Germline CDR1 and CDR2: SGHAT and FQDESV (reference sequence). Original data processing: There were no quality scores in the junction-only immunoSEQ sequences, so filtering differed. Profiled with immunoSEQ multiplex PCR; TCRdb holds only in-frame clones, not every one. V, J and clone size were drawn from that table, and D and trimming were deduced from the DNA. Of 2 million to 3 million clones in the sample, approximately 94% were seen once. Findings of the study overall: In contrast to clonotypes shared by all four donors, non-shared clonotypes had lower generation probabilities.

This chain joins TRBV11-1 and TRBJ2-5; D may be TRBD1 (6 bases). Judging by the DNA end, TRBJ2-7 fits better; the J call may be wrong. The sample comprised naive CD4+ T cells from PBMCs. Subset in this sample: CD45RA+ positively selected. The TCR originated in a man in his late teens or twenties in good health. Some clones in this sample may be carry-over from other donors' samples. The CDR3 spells CASSLTGRSSYEQYF. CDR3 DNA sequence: TGTGCCAGCAGCTTAACAGGGCGTTCTTCCTACGAGCAGTACTTC.